These 23 T cell receptor beta chains were sequenced from one sample in a study of T cells in Graves' hyperthyroidism and ophthalmopathy. RNA transcripts provided the source from which TCR beta CDR3 regions were amplified. HTBI primers were employed in a first-round RT-PCR of the TCR CDR3. TCRdb reprocessed the multiplex PCR reads via MiXCR and lists one record per CDR3 protein. The table has around 480,000 distinct CDR3 sequences, around an eighth seen once; the top ten hold less than 20%. Specimen: blood. The receptors shown here come from a woman under 30 with Graves' hyperthyroidism.

This clonotype was seen only a few times. V and J are TRBV30 and TRBJ2-7, with D hard to call. The CDR3 has 14 residues. Between the trimmed V and J ends, which lost 2 bases and 2 bases, there was a span of 13 bases. The germline V gene encodes CDR1 GTSNPN and CDR2 SVGIG (reference sequence). The CDR3 loop is CAWSPKPLTYEQYF. The DNA for the CDR3 is TGTGCCTGGAGTCCAAAACCTTTAACCTACGAGCAGTACTTC.

The gene calls are TRBV10-3 and TRBJ2-7; D gene uncertain. V lost 3 bases, J lost 4 bases, and 13 bases lay in between. In germline, CDR1 is ENHRY, CDR2 SYGVKD. CDR3 length: 14 amino acids. The CDR3 is CAISEPVEPYEQYF. CDR3 in DNA: TGTGCCATCAGTGAACCGGTCGAACCATACGAGCAGTACTTC.

V gene TRBV28 combines with J gene TRBJ2-1, with 7 bases lining up with TRBD2. With 5 bases clipped from V and 3 bases from J, the junction kept 13 bases outside the gene matches. Germline V gene data show CDR1 as MDHEN and CDR2 as SYDVKM. This CDR3 has 17 residues. The CDR3 sequence: CASSDSTSSHHYNEQFF. CDR3 nucleotides: TGTGCCAGCAGTGACTCGACTAGCTCCCATCACTACAATGAGCAGTTCTTC.

This chain connects TRBV20-1 to TRBJ2-7; 10 nucleotides agree with TRBD2. Germline values: CDR1 DFQATT, CDR2 SNEGSKA (reference sequence). After removal of 6 bases from V and 4 bases from J, the junction contained 6 bases not matched to a gene. The CDR3 length is 13 residues. CDR3 in DNA: TGCAGTGCGCACCTAGCGGGGGTGTACGAGCAGTACTTC. Translated, it gives CSAHLAGVYEQYF.

In this sample, this clonotype turned up many times. The V and J genes are TRBV11-2 and TRBJ2-1; D possibly corresponds to TRBD2 (5 bases). This CDR3 has 17 amino acids. V was pared by 0 bases and J by 1 base, with 13 bases between. Per the germline V gene, CDR1 is SGHAT and CDR2 is FQNNGV. The CDR3: CASSLDLTRASYNEQFF. The CDR3 DNA reads as TGTGCCAGCAGCTTAGACCTAACGAGGGCTTCCTACAATGAGCAGTTCTTC.

This clonotype was seen a handful of times. The V call is TRBV10-3, the J call TRBJ2-1; D may be TRBD1 (5 bases). Germline CDR1 ENHRY, CDR2 SYGVKD. This CDR3 contains 14 residues. The V and J ends lost 5 bases and 6 bases respectively, with 14 bases between them. CDR3: CAISPPDRPNEQFF. CDR3 DNA: TGTGCCATCAGTCCTCCCGACAGACCCAATGAGCAGTTCTTC.

This clonotype was recorded at least ten times. The chain uses TRBV19 and TRBJ1-5, with D uncertain. Trimming cost V 4 bases and J 3 bases, with 1 base left between them. The germline V gene has CDR1 LNHDA and CDR2 SQIVND (reference sequence). This CDR3 has 11 amino acids. In DNA, the CDR3 is TGTGCCAGTAGTAACAATCAGCCCCAGCATTTT. Its translation is CASSNNQPQHF.

This clonotype was detected many times. The chain couples TRBV2 to TRBJ2-5; D gene unclear. Germline lookup yields CDR1 SNHLY and CDR2 FYNNEI. Trimming shortened V by 2 bases and J by 5 bases, and 6 bases separated the two germline ends. This CDR3 spans 12 amino acids. The CDR3 DNA reads TGTGCCAGCAGTGAACTTGATGAGACCCAGTACTTC. Translation: CASSELDETQYF. The full variable domain, in which reference TRBV2 and TRBJ2-5 provide the parts outside the CDR3, is EPEVTQTPSHQVTQMGQEVILRCVPISNHLYFYWYRQILGQKVEFLVSFYNNEISEKSEIFDDQFSVERPDGSNFTLKIRSTKLEDSAMYFCASSELDETQYFGPGTRLLVL.

This clonotype was seen many times. The chain employs TRBV7-2 and TRBJ2-7; weak D call: TRBD2 (7 bases). There are 12 residues in the CDR3. The germline V gene has CDR1 SGHTA and CDR2 FQGNSA. Trimming left V 11 bases short and J 6 bases short, with 17 bases between. The CDR3 region is CASEGERGEQYF. DNA for the CDR3: TGTGCCTCAGAGGGGGAGCGGGGCGAGCAGTACTTC.

This clonotype was counted many times. This chain uses TRBV3-1 with TRBJ2-5; the D is unclear. Trimming left V 2 bases short and J 3 bases short, with 16 bases between. CDR1 is LGHDT, CDR2 YNNKEL, per germline (reference sequence). The CDR3 sequence is 16 residues long. As DNA, the CDR3 is TGTGCCAGCAGCCAAAAGTACGACACACCAGAAGAGACCCAGTACTTC. As protein: CASSQKYDTPEETQYF.

This clonotype was seen ten or more times. The chain uses TRBV11-2 and TRBJ2-1, with 9 bases that match TRBD2. The CDR3 is 16 residues long. Trimming cost V 5 bases and J 3 bases; bases outside gene matches: 8. Looked up from germline, CDR1 is SGHAT and CDR2 is FQNNGV. CDR3 loop: CASSVTGTSFYNEQFF. For the CDR3, the DNA is TGTGCCAGCAGCGTCACCGGGACTAGCTTCTACAATGAGCAGTTCTTC. The whole variable domain, remainder taken from reference TRBV11-2 and TRBJ2-1, is EAGVAQSPRYKIIEKRQSVAFWCNPISGHATLYWYQQILGQGPKLLIQFQNNGVVDDSQLPKDRFSAERLKGVDSTLKIQPAKLEDSAVYLCASSVTGTSFYNEQFFGPGTRLTVL.

This clonotype was observed at least ten times. The chain employs TRBV30 and TRBJ2-1; a possible D gene is TRBD2 (5 bases). The CDR3 extends over 13 amino acids. The V and J ends lost 3 bases and 2 bases respectively, with 8 bases between them. Germline CDR1 GTSNPN, CDR2 SVGIG (reference sequence). CDR3 nucleotide sequence: TGTGCCTGGAGGAGCGGACCCTACAATGAGCAGTTCTTC. Its protein is CAWRSGPYNEQFF.

This clonotype was detected many times. V is TRBV19 and J is TRBJ1-2; weak D call: TRBD1 (5 bases). Germline CDR1 is LNHDA and CDR2 is SQIVND (reference sequence). V lost 5 bases, J lost 7 bases, and 14 bases lay in between. The CDR3 extends over 13 amino acids. The CDR3 nucleotides are TGTGCCAGTAGTGAACAGGAAAAAAGTGGCTACACCTTC. Translated, it gives CASSEQEKSGYTF.

This clonotype was observed at least ten times. The V and J genes are TRBV2 and TRBJ1-5; 7 bases align to TRBD1. Germline V gene sequence: CDR1 SNHLY, CDR2 FYNNEI. CDR3 size: 15 residues. J lost 1 base, V lost 2 bases, and 2 bases had no gene match. The CDR3 DNA sequence: TGTGCCAGCAGTGAACAGGGGGGGAGCAATCAGCCCCAGCATTTT. Encoded protein: CASSEQGGSNQPQHF.

V usage is TRBV6-2 or TRBV6-3 and J usage is TRBJ2-3, with D uncertain. The CDR3 is made up of 12 amino acids. Germline values: CDR1 MNHEY, CDR2 SVGEGT. V was shortened by 9 bases and J by 6 bases, with 13 bases between the two germline ends. The CDR3, as DNA: TGTGCCAGTGGCCCTGCTGGGGATACGCAGTATTTT. Amino acids: CASGPAGDTQYF.

Ten or more counts support this clonotype. The V call is TRBV30, the J call TRBJ2-2; D possibly corresponds to TRBD1 (5 bases). Germline-derived CDR1 and CDR2 are GTSNPN and SVGIG (reference sequence). The CDR3 contains 14 residues. V lost 3 bases and J 0 bases, leaving 8 bases between the germline ends. CDR3 region: CAWRKTANTGELFF. CDR3 coding DNA: TGTGCCTGGAGAAAGACAGCGAACACCGGGGAGCTGTTTTTT.

At least ten counts were recorded for this clonotype. The rearrangement uses TRBV19 and TRBJ1-1; no reliable D call. The CDR3 consists of 14 residues. Germline assignment: CDR1 LNHDA and CDR2 SQIVND (reference sequence). With 5 bases removed from V and 1 base from J, the gap between germline ends came to 11 bases. The CDR3 sequence is CASSGIVTNTEAFF. CDR3 bases: TGTGCCAGTAGTGGCATCGTTACGAACACTGAAGCTTTCTTT.

On this clonotype itself: Possible read error: a much larger clone is one base away. This chain uses TRBV7-9 with TRBJ1-2, with 8 bases identical to TRBD1. The CDR3 is made up of 16 amino acids. Per the germline V gene, CDR1 is SEHNR and CDR2 is FQNEAQ (reference sequence). The CDR3 region has the DNA TGTGCCAGCAGCCTGGACAGGGCCAAAGCTAACTATGGCTACAGCTTC. It specifies CASSLDRAKANYGYSF.

This clonotype appeared a single time. The J gene is TRBJ2-5, the V gene TRBV11-3; weak D call: TRBD2 (6 bases). Deletions cut 5 bases from V and 5 bases from J, with 15 bases between. Per germline, CDR1 SGHNT and CDR2 YENEEA. The CDR3 has 14 amino acids. This CDR3 is CASSSGWRRETQYF. The CDR3, as DNA: TGTGCCAGCAGCAGCGGGTGGAGAAGGGAGACCCAGTACTTC.

This chain uses TRBV5-8 with TRBJ1-4; tentative D call: TRBD1 (5 bases). There are 14 residues in the CDR3. The germline V gene has CDR1 SGHTS and CDR2 YDEGEE. V was pared by 5 bases and J by 6 bases, with 14 bases between. CDR3 sequence (DNA): TGTGCCAGCAGGTTCGGGACTGGTCATGAAAAACTGTTTTTT. The encoded protein is CASRFGTGHEKLFF.

The sample holds many counts of this clonotype. The chain joins TRBV20-1 to TRBJ2-1; TRBD1 aligns across 7 bases. Germline V gives CDR1 DFQATT, CDR2 SNEGSKA (reference sequence). The CDR3 runs 16 residues. Unmatched junction bases numbered 13, after V lost 3 bases and J lost 5 bases. The CDR3 DNA reads TGCAGTGCTAGGGTCCCTATACGACAGGGACACAATGAGCAGTTCTTC. Amino acids: CSARVPIRQGHNEQFF.

The chain's CDR3 is CASSESDDSVGHF. The DNA for the CDR3 is TGTGCCAGCAGTGAGTCCGACGATTCGGTAGGGCATTTT. This chain joins TRBV6-1 and TRBJ1-5, with D uncertain. The germline CDR1 and CDR2 sequences are MNHNS and SASEGT. The CDR3 covers 13 residues. The ends were cut back, 3 bases at V and 15 bases at J, with 18 bases in the middle.

This clonotype was seen a handful of times. The V call is TRBV3-1, the J call TRBJ1-1; a weak D match, TRBD1 (5 bases). Germline V gives CDR1 LGHDT, CDR2 YNNKEL (reference sequence). This CDR3 has 14 amino acids. Trimming stripped 5 bases from V and 1 base from J, with 11 bases between. The CDR3 sequence is CASSEGPSNTEAFF. The CDR3 nucleotides read TGTGCCAGCAGCGAGGGACCGTCGAACACTGAAGCTTTCTTT.